The clone carrying this T cell receptor beta chain came up a few times. Its matching antigen is unknown. Time point noted: newly diagnosed GD, antithyroid drugs for less than 3 months. Construction of the TCR library relied on RNA isolated from PBMCs. This entry belongs to a study of regulatory T cells in long-lasting Graves disease. Whole-study findings and limits: Newly diagnosed patients had higher TCR diversity than persistent Graves' patients did.

Investigators prepared the TCR beta libraries by applying iRepertoire HTBI primers and Arm-PCR of CDR3 regions. One entry per CDR3 protein results from TCRdb running MiXCR on the multiplex PCR reads. This sample yields fewer than 550,000 distinct CDR3 sequences, of which around 15% are seen a single time; about a quarter belongs to the top ten. Deletions cut 0 bases from V and 2 bases from J, with 19 bases between. This CDR3 has 18 amino acids. Germline CDR1 is LGHNA and CDR2 is YNFKEQ. This same sample was also part of a study on T cells in Graves' hyperthyroidism and ophthalmopathy. This second study notes: The study excluded patients with uncontrolled infection, other autoimmune disease, pregnancy or lactation.

This chain links TRBV4-2 with TRBJ1-2, with unresolved D. The clonotype was recovered from a woman in her late teens or twenties with Graves disease. This specimen was peripheral blood mononuclear cells (PBMCs), taken at new diagnosis, from a patient treated with antithyroid drugs. Here the CDR3 reads CASSQDPDTAIPNYGYTF. The CDR3 DNA reads TGTGCCAGCAGCCAAGATCCAGATACGGCCATTCCAAACTATGGCTACACCTTC.